This T cell receptor beta chain was sequenced during a study of tissue T cells after allogeneic stem cell transplantation (dated by TCRdb to the early 2020s). Looking at the study overall: TCR beta repertoires were profiled across many tissues obtained from research autopsies of patients with and without GVHD, as well as in mouse models of GVHD. The human arm was conducted as a prospective observational study, and neither blinding nor randomization was performed.

Comments on this clone: The target of this receptor is not known. Here, both gene names and germline sequences come from the mouse. The CDR3 end falls 1 residue outside the read, so it is completed with the germline J gene.

The meaning of the sample's time point label: mouse harvest day 7 after allogeneic transplant. Mouse grafts combined 10^7 T-cell-depleted bone marrow cells with 10^6 splenic CD5+ T cells, given via tail vein injection. GVHD in mice was modeled with a major MHC-mismatch B6 (H2b) into BALB/c (H2d) model, and tissues were profiled at day 7 or 14. On day 7 or 14 post-transplant, mouse tissues and retro-orbital blood were harvested with separate sterile tools for each animal, and livers were flushed beforehand. Before genomic DNA isolation with the DNeasy Blood & Tissue Kit, mouse tissues were minced using razor blades in buffered saline. Trimming leaves V shorter by 3 bases and J shorter by 5 bases, with the junction holding 3 bases beyond the gene matches. CDR1 and CDR2 are drawn from the germline V gene (reference sequence): KGHPV, FQNQEV. CDR3 length: 15 amino acids, cysteine to phenylalanine. The DNA covers only part of the CDR3, 42 bases in frame from base 1.

Overall study results and their limits: Which tissue TCRs were alloreactive or antigen-specific was not determined in the study, and some clones might have been persisting host cells. Not many T cell clones showed up in more than one patient, yet clustering based on motifs uncovered repertoire signatures that were shared across patients in a tissue-specific way. The patient cohort was small and clinically heterogeneous, and sampling depth was acknowledged as a limitation. Within patients, how anatomically similar tissues were was a major factor shaping TCR repertoire composition, regardless of disease or transplant status. In both patients and mice, only a limited portion of the TCR repertoire detected in tissues was captured by blood and spleen T cells.

The protocol used for the library was the immunoSEQ multiplex PCR assay. Adaptive Biotechnologies performed TCRbeta CDR3 sequencing at survey depth and reported CDR3 sequences, V/J genes, productive frequency, and template counts. TCR beta CDR3 regions were amplified from genomic DNA rather than RNA. As for the authors' bioinformatics: Jensen-Shannon divergence was used to quantify pairwise repertoire overlap between tissues, with a value of 1 indicating complete divergence and a value of 0 indicating identical repertoires. Tissues were clustered by single-linkage agglomerative hierarchical clustering of pairwise JSD values and displayed as dendrograms. GLIPH2 was run on all patient samples with simulation_depth 1000, kmer_min_depth 3, cdr3_length_cutoff 8, keeping groups with more than two unique CDR3s. A standardized tissue-overlap score was generated by extrapolating Jaccard GLIPH-group overlap across patients to a standard repertoire size of 1000 clones. Linear mixed-effect models, with tissue included as a fixed effect and individual included as a random effect, were used to assess associations of diversity with clinical or experimental variables. Imported from immuneACCESS, the table was reduced by TCRdb to in-frame sequences with V and J called. These copies leave out some clones; in studies compared against another copy, an unresolved V gene accounts for under half, and the cause of the remainder is not known. D and trimming were read from the DNA, whereas the V and J calls and clone size are those reported in that table. This sample gives about 8,200 clones in total; around 42% of them show up just once. The ten biggest clones cover more than 7.5% of the sample.

The sequence links TRBV26 to TRBJ1-4, and 10 junction bases match TRBD1. Material for sequencing was gut tissue. The TCR originated in a female BALB/c mouse given C57BL/6 T cells with graft-versus-host disease after an allogeneic hematopoietic cell transplant. Here the CDR3 is given as CASSLPGQGNERLFF. CDR3 DNA (partial): TGTGCCAGCAGTCTCCCGGGACAGGGGAACGAAAGATTATTT.